The entry that follows covers one T cell receptor (beta chain) sequence. Its antigen is currently unknown. Reasons for excluding patients were uncontrolled infection, other autoimmune disease, pregnancy or lactation. The sample belongs to a study of T cells in Graves' hyperthyroidism and ophthalmopathy. J lost 5 bases, V lost 4 bases, and 9 bases had no gene match. CDR3 size: 16 residues. CDR1 LNHDA and CDR2 SQIVND come from the germline V gene (reference sequence). TCR beta CDR3 sequences were amplified from RNA transcripts. HTBI primers were the set used in a first-round RT-PCR of the TCR CDR3. TCRdb independently ran MiXCR on the multiplex PCR reads; one entry per CDR3 protein. The sample records around 500,000 distinct CDR3 sequences, 14% being singletons. Study-wide results and limits: Blood also held most thyroid clonotypes expanded beyond 0.001.

This clonotype originated in a woman between 18 and 30 years old with Graves' hyperthyroidism. J is TRBJ2-1 and V is TRBV19; TRBD1 aligns across 9 bases. The source material was blood. Written as DNA, the CDR3 is TGTGCCAGTAGTAACGCCGGGACAGGGCTCAACAATGAGCAGTTCTTC. This encodes CASSNAGTGLNNEQFF.